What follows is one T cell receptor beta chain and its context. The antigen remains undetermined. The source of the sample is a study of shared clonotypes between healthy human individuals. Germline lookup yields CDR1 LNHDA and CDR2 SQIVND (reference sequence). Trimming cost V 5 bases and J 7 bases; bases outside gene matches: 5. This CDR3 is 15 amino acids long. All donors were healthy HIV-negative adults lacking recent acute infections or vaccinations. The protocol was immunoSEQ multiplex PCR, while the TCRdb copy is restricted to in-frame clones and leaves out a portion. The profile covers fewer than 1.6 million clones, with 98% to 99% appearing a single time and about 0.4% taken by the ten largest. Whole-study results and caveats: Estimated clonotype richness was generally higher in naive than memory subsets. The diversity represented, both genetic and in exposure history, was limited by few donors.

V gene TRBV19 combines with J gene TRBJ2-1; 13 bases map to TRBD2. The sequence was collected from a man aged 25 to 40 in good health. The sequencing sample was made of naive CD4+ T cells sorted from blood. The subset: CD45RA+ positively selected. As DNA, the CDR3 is TGTGCCAGTAGTCCATCGGGACTAGCGGGAAATGAGCAGTTCTTC. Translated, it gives CASSPSGLAGNEQFF. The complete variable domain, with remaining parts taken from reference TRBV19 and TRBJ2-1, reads DGGITQSPKYLFRKEGQNVTLSCEQNLNHDAMYWYRQDPGQGLRLIYYSQIVNDFQKGDIAEGYSVSREKKESFPLTVTSAQKNPTAFYLCASSPSGLAGNEQFFGPGTRLTVL.